Listed below are T cell receptor beta chains from one sample, sequenced in a study of blood T cell repertoires in COVID-19. Measured with immunoSEQ multiplex PCR; TCRdb has only the in-frame clones, and not every one. This table holds some 250,000 clones, 88% found once. The sequenced material came from peripheral blood. The receptor set was obtained from a woman in her twenties or thirties with acute or convalescent COVID-19. Both conserved end residues are part of each CDR3. A D gene is named only where the DNA matches it firmly. Clone size is given for some rows only: seen once, a few or many times, or a class if the clone is expanded.

V gene	clone size	D gene	J gene	CDR3 DNA	CDR3 protein
TRBV6-2/TRBV6-3	-	TRBD1	TRBJ1-4	TGTGCCAGCAGTTACGGAAACAGGGGTCTCGGTGAAAAACTGTTTTTT	CASSYGNRGLGEKLFF
TRBV10-3	-	TRBD2	TRBJ2-3	TGTGCCATCAGTCCTAGCGGACCCACAGATACGCAGTATTTT	CAISPSGPTDTQYF
TRBV12-3/TRBV12-4	once	-	TRBJ2-3	TGTGCCAGCAGTTTAATCGCAGATACGCAGTATTTT	CASSLIADTQYF
TRBV29-1	-	-	TRBJ2-1	TGCAGCGTTGAAGCTACGTTCAATGAGCAGTTCTTC	CSVEATFNEQFF
TRBV7-3	-	TRBD1	TRBJ1-2	TGTGCCAGCAGCCAGACAGGGTCTAGCGGCTACACCTTC	CASSQTGSSGYTF
TRBV9	-	TRBD1	TRBJ2-7	TGTGCCAGCAGCGCCGGGACAGGGGGTATGGAGCAGTACTTC	CASSAGTGGMEQYF
TRBV6-2/TRBV6-3	-	-	TRBJ2-5	TGTGCCAGCAGTTACGACGGCAGGGCGTTGGAGACCCAGTACTTC	CASSYDGRALETQYF
TRBV20-1	-	-	TRBJ2-1	TGCAGTGCTAGTGGTCAGGACTCCTACAATGAGCAGTTCTTC	CSASGQDSYNEQFF
TRBV6-1	-	TRBD1	TRBJ2-7	TGTGCCAGCAGTGAAGCGCGTGGATTAGACAGGGGCTACGAGCAGTACTTC	CASSEARGLDRGYEQYF
TRBV30	-	-	TRBJ1-5	TGTGCCTGGAGTAATGGGGGGGACCAGCCCCAGCATTTT	CAWSNGGDQPQHF
TRBV5-4	-	TRBD2	TRBJ2-2	TGTGCCAGCAGCGCGGGACTAGCGGCTTACACCGGGGAGCTGTTTTTT	CASSAGLAAYTGELFF
TRBV24-1	-	TRBD2	TRBJ2-1	TGTGCCACCAGTGATTACGGGACTAGCGGAAAAAATGAGCAGTTCTTC	CATSDYGTSGKNEQFF
TRBV19	-	TRBD1	TRBJ1-5	TGTGCCAGTAGTCAGGGGGGCTTAGGAAATCAGCCCCAGCATTTT	CASSQGGLGNQPQHF
TRBV5-6	-	TRBD2	TRBJ2-7	TGTGCCAGCAGCTTGGGGTTCTTGTCCCTAGCGGCCTACGAGCAGTACTTC	CASSLGFLSLAAYEQYF
TRBV12-5	-	TRBD1	TRBJ1-4	TGTGCTAGTGCCTTAGGGACAGGGTACGAAAAACTGTTTTTT	CASALGTGYEKLFF
TRBV24-1	-	-	TRBJ1-1	TGTGCCACCAGTGATCCAGGGTACACTGAAGCTTTCTTT	CATSDPGYTEAFF
TRBV5-4	-	TRBD2	TRBJ2-3	TGTGCCAGCAGCCCCCGGGGTAGCGGGAGTATCTCAGATACGCAGTATTTT	CASSPRGSGSISDTQYF
TRBV6-5	-	-	TRBJ2-7	TGTGCCAGCAGTTACTCGGGACTCCCCTACGAGCAGTACTTC	CASSYSGLPYEQYF
TRBV12-3/TRBV12-4	-	-	TRBJ1-6	TGTGCCAGCACCTCGGACAGAAATTCACCCCTCCACTTT	CASTSDRNSPLHF
TRBV4-1	-	-	TRBJ2-1	TGCGCCAGCAGCCAAGGTCCGGGCAATGAGCAGTTCTTC	CASSQGPGNEQFF
TRBV6-6	-	TRBD2	TRBJ2-7	TGTGCCAGCAGTTACAAGTCCACTAGCGGGATCTACGAGCAGTACTTC	CASSYKSTSGIYEQYF
TRBV7-2	-	TRBD2	TRBJ2-7	TGTGCCAGCAGCTTAGTTGTGGCGGGGGACTTCTACGAGCAGTACTTC	CASSLVVAGDFYEQYF
TRBV4-3	-	TRBD2	TRBJ2-3	TGCGCCAGCAGCCAGGGCCCGGGACTAGCGGGAGTTGGAGATACGCAGTATTTT	CASSQGPGLAGVGDTQYF
TRBV6-4	-	TRBD2	TRBJ2-7	TGTGCCAGCAGTGTGCCCAAGACTAGCGGGAGGTCCGCCTACGAGCAGTACTTC	CASSVPKTSGRSAYEQYF
TRBV9	-	-	TRBJ2-3	TGTGCCAGCAGCGTAGGGGCAGGGAGCACAGATACGCAGTATTTT	CASSVGAGSTDTQYF
TRBV19	-	TRBD1	TRBJ2-6	TGTGCCAGTAGTATTGGGGGACAGGCCCATTCTGGGGCCAACGTCCTGACTTTC	CASSIGGQAHSGANVLTF
TRBV5-1	-	-	TRBJ2-1	TGCGCCAGCAGCTTGGGCGGGAACGTCTACAATGAGCAGTTCTTC	CASSLGGNVYNEQFF
TRBV3-1/TRBV3-2	-	TRBD1	TRBJ1-2	TGTGCCAGCAGCCAAGATAGACAGGGGGCGGGAAACACCTTC	CASSQDRQGAGNTF
TRBV9	-	TRBD2	TRBJ2-1	TGTGCCAGCAGCCTGGGACTAGAGGCGCTGGGTGAGCAGTTCTTC	CASSLGLEALGEQFF
TRBV30	few	TRBD1	TRBJ2-2	TGTGCCGGAACAGGGGGCGGGGAGCTGTTTTTT	CAGTGGGELFF
TRBV13	-	TRBD2	TRBJ2-2	TGTGCCAGCAACCAAGTGGTGACTAGCGGCAACACCGGGGAGCTGTTTTTT	CASNQVVTSGNTGELFF
TRBV27	-	-	TRBJ1-5	TGTGCCAGCAGTTTATCGCAGGGGCCCTATCAGCCCCAGCATTTT	CASSLSQGPYQPQHF
TRBV4-2	-	-	TRBJ1-1	TGTGCCAGCAGCCAAGATCCCGACAGGAACACTGAAGCTTTCTTT	CASSQDPDRNTEAFF
TRBV5-6	-	-	TRBJ1-1	TGTGCCAGCAGCGGTACAGCGGCTGAAGCTTTCTTT	CASSGTAAEAFF
TRBV14	-	-	TRBJ1-5	TGTGCCAGCAGCCAAGAATTCGACTCGACCGATCGTCAGCCCCAGCATTTT	CASSQEFDSTDRQPQHF
TRBV10-3	-	TRBD2	TRBJ2-3	TGTGCCATCAGTGAGGAGGGGACTACCGATACGCAGTATTTT	CAISEEGTTDTQYF
TRBV3-1/TRBV3-2	-	-	TRBJ2-2	TGTGCCAGCAGCCAAGCCCTGACCGGGGAGCTGTTTTTT	CASSQALTGELFF